Below are 25 T cell receptor beta chains sequenced from a single sample in a study of beta chain features in type 1 diabetes. Overall study results and limits: TCRB CDR3s were moderately but significantly shorter in Type 1 diabetes patients in all four CD4+ subsets.

Investigators reverse transcribed all isolated RNA, so they sequenced expressed TCRB transcripts. Assay: immunoSEQ multiplex PCR; the TCRdb copy retains only in-frame clones and omits some. The table lists 250,000 to 300,000 clones, approximately 14% of them singletons, with approximately 0.015% in the top ten. For these receptors, no antigen is known. The specimen was naive CD4+ T cells from blood. These receptors were taken from a young man with type 1 diabetes.

This clone was picked up a small number of times. The chain recombines TRBV30 with TRBJ2-5, with a weak D call TRBD1 (6 bases). The V end lost 0 bases, the J end lost 4 bases, and 15 bases lay between the germline ends. CDR1 and CDR2 (germline): GTSNPN, SVGIG (reference sequence). CDR3 length: 15 amino acids. This chain's CDR3 is CAWSVGDILTETQYF. Here the CDR3 DNA reads TGTGCCTGGAGTGTAGGGGACATATTAACAGAGACCCAGTACTTC. The full variable domain, rest sourced from reference TRBV30 and TRBJ2-5, is SQTIHQWPATLVQPVGSPLSLECTVEGTSNPNLYWYRQAAGRGLQLLFYSVGIGQISSEVPQNLSASRPQDRQFILSSKKLLLSDSGFYLCAWSVGDILTETQYFGPGTRLLVL.

The chain carries TRBV11-2 and TRBJ1-4; TRBD1 matches at 7 bases. CDR1 is SGHAT and CDR2 is FQNNGV in the germline V gene. V dropped 1 base and J dropped 7; count of bases not matched to a gene: 6. The CDR3 consists of 15 residues. The CDR3 protein is CASSLGHRGLEKLFF. Here the CDR3 DNA reads TGTGCCAGCAGCTTAGGCCACAGGGGCCTTGAAAAACTGTTTTTT.

This clone was found a few times. The rearrangement links TRBV30 to TRBJ2-7, with TRBD2 matching 12 bases. J was trimmed by 0 bases and V by 3 bases; bases with no gene match: 0. Germline V lookup: CDR1 GTSNPN, CDR2 SVGIG (reference sequence). CDR3 length equals 14 residues. DNA of the CDR3: TGTGCCTGGAGGACTAGCGGGAGCTCCTACGAGCAGTACTTC. Its protein is CAWRTSGSSYEQYF.

In this sample, this clone turned up a few times. V and J are TRBV2 and TRBJ2-1; maybe TRBD1 (5 bases). Germline assignment: CDR1 SNHLY and CDR2 FYNNEI. CDR3 length: 13 residues. V lost 0 bases to trimming and J lost 11 bases, with 11 bases between them. CDR3 coding DNA: TGTGCCAGCAGTGAAGCGGACATGGCCAAGCAGTTCTTC. The encoded protein is CASSEADMAKQFF.

In this sample, this clone turned up a few times. The sample contains more than one DNA sequence encoding this CDR3. The chain uses TRBV7-9 and TRBJ2-7; 7 nucleotides agree with TRBD1. The CDR3 sequence is 14 residues long. The V gene end was trimmed by 1 base and the J gene end by 4 bases; junction bases not matched to a gene: 4. Germline V gives CDR1 SEHNR, CDR2 FQNEAQ (reference sequence). CDR3 protein: CASSLGGQSYEQYF. The CDR3 DNA follows: TGTGCCAGCAGCTTAGGGGGACAGAGTTACGAGCAGTACTTC.

This clone showed up just a few times. The rearrangement uses TRBV14 and TRBJ2-7, with a possible D match to TRBD2 (6 bases). The germline CDR1 and CDR2 sequences are SGHDN and FVKESK. V was shortened by 3 bases and J by 0 bases, with 18 bases between the two germline ends. The CDR3 contains 17 residues. CDR3 coding DNA: TGTGCCAGCAGCCAGCGGGGAGTAGGGACCCTCTCCTACGAGCAGTACTTC. Translated, it gives CASSQRGVGTLSYEQYF.

The genes are TRBV18 and TRBJ2-1, with D tentatively TRBD2 (5 bases). Trimming removed 3 bases at V and 7 bases at J, with 16 bases between. The CDR3 has 15 residues. CDR1 is KGHSH and CDR2 is LQKENI in the germline V gene. The CDR3 loop is CASSPGLPNGNEQFF. In nucleotides, the CDR3 is TGTGCCAGCTCACCTGGACTGCCTAACGGGAATGAGCAGTTCTTC.

The chain is built from TRBV6-6 and TRBJ2-3, with 8 bases that match TRBD2. V dropped 2 bases and J dropped 0; count of bases not matched to a gene: 4. Germline CDR1 reads MNHNY; CDR2 reads SVGAGI (reference sequence). This CDR3 contains 16 residues. The CDR3 DNA follows: TGTGCCAGCAGTTACGGAGCGGGAGTGAGCACAGATACGCAGTATTTT. This translates into CASSYGAGVSTDTQYF.

The rearrangement uses TRBV5-1 and TRBJ2-1, with D perhaps TRBD2 (7 bases). The CDR3 extends over 15 amino acids. Trimming removed 2 bases from V and 9 bases from J, with 18 bases in between. From germline, CDR1 is SGHRS and CDR2 YFSETQ. This CDR3 reads CASSFPSGGGGEQFF. In DNA form, the CDR3 reads TGCGCCAGCAGCTTTCCTAGCGGAGGGGGTGGTGAGCAGTTCTTC.

This clone was detected a few times. The same CDR3 can be traced to other DNA sequences in this sample. The gene calls are TRBV9 and TRBJ2-5; 12 positions agree with TRBD2. The germline CDR1 and CDR2 sequences are SGDLS and YYNGEE. The V gene end was trimmed by 0 bases and the J gene end by 2 bases; junction bases not matched to a gene: 5. The CDR3 spans 17 residues. The CDR3 DNA reads TGTGCCAGCAGCGTAGGCCTAGCGGGAGGGGGGCAAGAGACCCAGTACTTC. This sequence encodes CASSVGLAGGGQETQYF.

The V and J genes are TRBV28 and TRBJ2-5; 15 bases align to TRBD2. Germline assignment: CDR1 MDHEN and CDR2 SYDVKM. J lost 6 bases, V lost 4 bases, and 3 bases had no gene match. This CDR3 comprises 15 residues. The CDR3 sequence: CASSSGTSGRKTQYF. CDR3 DNA: TGTGCCAGCAGTTCCGGGACTAGCGGGAGGAAGACCCAGTACTTC.

The V gene is TRBV11-1, the J gene TRBJ1-1; 7 nucleotides align to TRBD1. Germline trimming cut 5 bases from V and 4 bases from J; bases unmatched to any gene: 7. The V gene's germline CDR1 is SGHAT and CDR2 FQDESV (reference sequence). The CDR3 is 14 residues long. The CDR3 region has the DNA TGTGCCAGCAGCCCACGGACAGGTTCCACTGAAGCTTTCTTT. Protein product: CASSPRTGSTEAFF.

This clone turned up a few times. This rearrangement joins TRBV14 to TRBJ1-1, with D maybe TRBD1 (6 bases). CDR3 length: 15 amino acids. V lost 2 bases, J lost 1 base, and 11 bases lay in between. Germline values: CDR1 SGHDN, CDR2 FVKESK. The CDR3 bases are TGTGCCAGCAGCCAAAACAGGGACGCGAACACTGAAGCTTTCTTT. Translation: CASSQNRDANTEAFF.

V and J are TRBV30 and TRBJ2-5, with D tentatively TRBD2 (5 bases). The V gene's germline CDR1 is GTSNPN and CDR2 SVGIG (reference sequence). The germline V and J ends were trimmed by 0 bases and 0 bases, with 14 bases remaining between them. The CDR3 length is 16 residues. CDR3 in amino acids: CAWSVKSGWYQETQYF. As DNA, the CDR3 is TGTGCCTGGAGTGTAAAGAGCGGTTGGTACCAAGAGACCCAGTACTTC.

This clone was seen a few times. This chain connects TRBV19 to TRBJ2-3; weak D call: TRBD2 (6 bases). The CDR3 covers 13 residues. Trimming left V 6 bases short and J 0 bases short, with 7 bases between. The germline gives CDR1 LNHDA, CDR2 SQIVND (reference sequence). The CDR3 DNA sequence: TGTGCCAGTAGGAGCGGGAGCACAGATACGCAGTATTTT. Its protein product is CASRSGSTDTQYF.

The chain combines TRBV5-4 with TRBJ2-1; no clear D. Trimming removed 0 bases at V and 3 bases at J, with 13 bases between. CDR1 and CDR2 from the germline V gene are SGHNT and YYREEE (reference sequence). The CDR3 runs to 16 residues. The CDR3 nucleotides are TGTGCCAGCAGCTTGGCCGTATCTACCAACTACAATGAGCAGTTCTTC. Protein product: CASSLAVSTNYNEQFF.

This chain connects TRBV13 to TRBJ2-5; TRBD2 agrees at 11 bases. Looked up from germline, CDR1 is PRHDT and CDR2 is FYEKMQ (reference sequence). CDR3 length: 16 residues. The V segment lost 4 bases and the J segment 5 bases; nucleotides outside the gene matches: 9. CDR3 region: CASSSVVAGGPETQYF. DNA for the CDR3: TGTGCCAGCAGCTCCGTCGTAGCGGGAGGGCCGGAGACCCAGTACTTC.

This chain links TRBV7-3 with TRBJ2-2; 7 bases are a match to TRBD1. The CDR3 length is 14 residues. The germline V gene encodes CDR1 SGHTA and CDR2 FQGTGA. The V and J ends lost 5 bases and 3 bases, in that order; junction bases with no gene match: 3. CDR3 nucleotides: TGTGCCAGCAGCCCCGGGACAGACACCGGGGAGCTGTTTTTT. Its protein product is CASSPGTDTGELFF.

The chain employs TRBV2 and TRBJ2-7; 13 bases match TRBD2. Unmatched junction bases numbered 4, after V lost 8 bases and J lost 3 bases. The CDR3 sequence is 14 residues long. CDR1 and CDR2 from the germline V gene are SNHLY and FYNNEI. The CDR3 DNA follows: TGTGCCAGCCGAAGACTAGCGGGAGGCTACGAGCAGTACTTC. It translates to CASRRLAGGYEQYF.

This clone was observed a few times. This sequence joins TRBV25-1 and TRBJ2-4; TRBD2 matches 9 bases. V lost 3 bases to trimming and J lost 1 base; unmatched junction nucleotides: 7. The CDR3 is 17 amino acids. Germline assignment: CDR1 MGHDK and CDR2 SYGVNS. The CDR3 reads CASSDPKSGRAKNIQYF. For the CDR3, the DNA is TGTGCCAGCAGTGATCCAAAAAGCGGGAGGGCCAAAAACATTCAGTACTTC.

V usage is TRBV5-4 and J usage is TRBJ2-3; 9 nucleotides agree with TRBD1. CDR3 length: 14 residues. V lost 2 bases and J lost 5; bases outside the gene matches: 3. CDR1 and CDR2 from the germline V gene are SGHNT and YYREEE (reference sequence). The CDR3 loop is CASSLQGAGDTQYF. CDR3 nucleotide sequence: TGTGCCAGCAGCTTACAGGGGGCAGGAGATACGCAGTATTTT.

This clone was detected only a few times. V usage is TRBV15 and J usage is TRBJ1-3; TRBD1 aligns across 7 bases. Germline-derived CDR1 and CDR2 are LNHNV and YYDKDF (reference sequence). The CDR3 runs to 16 residues. The V gene end was trimmed by 3 bases and the J gene end by 4 bases; junction bases not matched to a gene: 9. The CDR3, as DNA: TGTGCCACCAGCAGCTCGGGACAGTTCACGGGAAACACCATATATTTT. This gives the protein CATSSSGQFTGNTIYF.

The table lists this clone with a few counts. The chain uses TRBV9 and TRBJ2-7; 8 nucleotides line up with TRBD2. The junction had 14 bases not matched to a gene; V was cut back by 0 bases and J by 3 bases. This CDR3 is built from 18 residues. Germline lookup yields CDR1 SGDLS and CDR2 YYNGEE. The CDR3 coding sequence is TGTGCCAGCAGCGTAGGAACACCCCTTAGCGGGGCATACTACGAGCAGTACTTC. Its protein product is CASSVGTPLSGAYYEQYF.

The J gene is TRBJ2-1, the V gene TRBV5-1; D is uncertain. The germline V and J ends were trimmed by 4 bases and 0 bases, with 11 bases remaining between them. Per germline, CDR1 SGHRS and CDR2 YFSETQ. The length of the CDR3 is 15 residues. DNA for the CDR3: TGCGCCAGCAGCGGAGTACTTAGCTCCTACAATGAGCAGTTCTTC. It codes for CASSGVLSSYNEQFF.

V and J are TRBV5-1 and TRBJ2-7, with D maybe TRBD2 (6 bases). CDR3 length: 15 residues. In germline, CDR1 is SGHRS, CDR2 YFSETQ. The germline V and J ends were trimmed by 4 bases and 2 bases, with 16 bases remaining between them. CDR3 residues: CASSPGGSGPYEQYF. The CDR3 nucleotides read TGCGCCAGCAGCCCCGGTGGTAGCGGACCCTACGAGCAGTACTTC.